These 31 T cell receptor beta chains share one sample of origin, sequenced in a study of T cell repertoires in cytomegalovirus infection. TCRdb re-called the reads with MiXCR, one entry per CDR3 protein. The table includes approximately 500,000 distinct CDR3 sequences, 16% detected once. Sequencing was done on a sample of CD8+ T cells from PBMCs. These receptor sequences come from a human donor in good health (CMV status not recorded). Some clones in this sample may be carry-over from other donors' samples.

This clonotype showed up just a few times. V and J are TRBV20-1 and TRBJ1-5; 8 bases align to TRBD1. Germline loops: CDR1 DFQATT, CDR2 SNEGSKA (reference sequence). V shed 4 bases and J 7 bases; nucleotides not matched to a gene: 6. This CDR3 region has 13 residues. CDR3 DNA: TGCAGTGCTAAAGACAGGGGATGGCAGCCCCAGCATTTT. Its translation: CSAKDRGWQPQHF.

This sequence joins TRBV7-9 and TRBJ2-7; 7 bases are shared with TRBD1. The germline V gene has CDR1 SEHNR and CDR2 FQNEAQ (reference sequence). This CDR3 spans 16 amino acids. Unmatched junction bases numbered 13, after V lost 4 bases and J lost 4 bases. The chain's CDR3 is CASSSPSRGPFYEQYF. In nucleotides, the CDR3 is TGTGCCAGCAGCTCCCCCTCGAGGGGGCCCTTTTACGAGCAGTACTTC.

V usage is TRBV12-3 or TRBV12-4 and J usage is TRBJ2-1; the match to TRBD2 covers 7 bases. CDR3 size: 15 residues. The ends lost 5 bases at V and 9 bases at J; junction bases unmatched: 13. The CDR3 region has the DNA TGTGCCAGCAGTCAATCCGGGACTACGATCGGTGAGCAGTTCTTC. It codes for CASSQSGTTIGEQFF.

This clonotype was observed many times. This chain uses TRBV7-2 with TRBJ1-4; 9 bases align to TRBD1. Germline CDR1 reads SGHTA; CDR2 reads FQGNSA. The junction had 11 bases not matched to a gene; V was cut back by 7 bases and J by 8 bases. The CDR3 runs to 15 residues. CDR3 coding DNA: TGTGCCAGCACCCTTCCCGGGACAGGGAGCGAAAAACTGTTTTTT. Translated: CASTLPGTGSEKLFF. Filled out from reference TRBV7-2 and TRBJ1-4, the complete variable domain reads GAGVSQSPSNKVTEKGKDVELRCDPISGHTALYWYRQSLGQGLEFLIYFQGNSAPDKSGLPSDRFSAERTGGSVSTLTIQRTQQEDSAVYLCASTLPGTGSEKLFFGSGTQLSVL.

This clonotype has ten or more counts. CDR3 loop: CASSDGTAAEAFF. The DNA of the CDR3 is TGTGCCAGCAGTGACGGGACAGCTGCTGAAGCTTTCTTT. The genes are TRBV6-4 and TRBJ1-1; 7 bases map to TRBD1. The CDR3 has 13 residues. With V trimmed by 2 bases and J by 6 bases, 3 bases remained unmatched. The V gene's germline CDR1 is MRHNA and CDR2 SNTAGT.

The chain couples TRBV9 to TRBJ2-6, with 9 bases matching TRBD1. This CDR3 is built from 16 residues. Germline V gene lookup returns CDR1 SGDLS and CDR2 YYNGEE. With 7 bases clipped from V and 4 bases from J, the junction kept 9 bases outside the gene matches. In nucleotides, the CDR3 is TGTGCCAGCGGGGACAGGGTTGGGCTAGGGGCCAACGTCCTGACTTTC. Amino acids: CASGDRVGLGANVLTF.

CDR3 amino acids: CASSLGDRVYGYTF. In DNA, the CDR3 is TGTGCCAGCAGCTTAGGGGACAGGGTCTATGGCTACACCTTC. The chain combines TRBV7-9 with TRBJ1-2; 9 nucleotides line up with TRBD1. After removal of 1 base from V and 4 bases from J, the junction contained 1 base not matched to a gene. This CDR3 contains 14 residues. The germline CDR1 and CDR2 sequences are SEHNR and FQNEAQ (reference sequence).

In this sample, this clonotype turned up many times. The chain links TRBV24-1 to TRBJ2-7; 8 nucleotides match TRBD2. V was clipped by 4 bases and J by 0 bases; unmatched bases: 7. Germline CDR1 reads KGHDR; CDR2 reads SFDVKD. The CDR3 has 16 amino acids. The CDR3 sequence is CATSDPRSGSSYEQYF. DNA for the CDR3: TGTGCCACCAGTGACCCTCGAAGCGGGAGCTCCTACGAGCAGTACTTC.

This clonotype was seen a few times. This sequence joins TRBV27 and TRBJ2-1; 9 nucleotides line up with TRBD2. V trimming: 4 bases; J trimming: 2 bases; junction bases outside the gene matches: 9. Germline-derived CDR1 and CDR2 are MNHEY and SMNVEV (reference sequence). The CDR3 length is 17 residues. CDR3 amino acids: CASSSASGTVPYNEQFF. DNA of the CDR3: TGTGCCAGCAGTTCAGCTAGCGGGACCGTTCCCTACAATGAGCAGTTCTTC.

This clonotype appeared a few times. The gene calls are TRBV27 and TRBJ2-1; the D gene could be TRBD1 or TRBD2 (5 bases each). V lost 5 bases, J lost 8 bases, and 16 bases lay in between. The CDR3 consists of 14 residues. Looked up from germline, CDR1 is MNHEY and CDR2 is SMNVEV (reference sequence). CDR3 loop: CASSQGRLYDEQFF. The CDR3 nucleotides are TGTGCCAGCAGTCAGGGACGCTTATACGATGAGCAGTTCTTC.

This clonotype was picked up many times. This rearrangement joins TRBV6-6 to TRBJ2-3; 10 positions agree with TRBD2. Per germline, CDR1 MNHNY and CDR2 SVGAGI (reference sequence). J gave up 5 bases and V 2 bases, and 13 bases lay outside the gene matches. The CDR3 is made up of 18 amino acids. CDR3 nucleotide sequence: TGTGCCAGCAGTTACCCCCGAGCGGGAGGGCAGTTATTAGATACGCAGTATTTT. Translated: CASSYPRAGGQLLDTQYF.

In this sample, this clonotype turned up a few times. Since a much larger clone is just one base distant, this may be a read error. V gene TRBV7-9 combines with J gene TRBJ1-1; D gene uncertain. Deletions cut 1 base from V and 1 base from J, with 7 bases between. Germline lookup yields CDR1 SEHNR and CDR2 FQNEAQ (reference sequence). There are 14 residues in the CDR3. The CDR3 spells CASSLVGPNTEAFF. CDR3 DNA: TGTGCCAGCAGCTTAGTAGGGCCGAACACTGAAGCTTTCTTT.

The chain carries TRBV9 and TRBJ1-4; D ambiguous. Germline V lookup: CDR1 SGDLS, CDR2 YYNGEE. Trimming took 3 bases from V and 0 from J, leaving 9 bases between them. CDR3 length equals 15 residues. The CDR3, as DNA: TGTGCCAGCAGCGGAGGAGTTACAACTAATGAAAAACTGTTTTTT. It yields the protein CASSGGVTTNEKLFF. Supplemented by reference TRBV9 and TRBJ1-4, the full variable domain reads DSGVTQTPKHLITATGQRVTLRCSPRSGDLSVYWYQQSLDQGLQFLIQYYNGEERAKGNILERFSAQQFPDLHSELNLSSLELGDSALYFCASSGGVTTNEKLFFGSGTQLSVL.

In its sample, this clonotype was seen many times. The chain carries TRBV12-3 or TRBV12-4 and TRBJ2-5; 7 bases line up with TRBD2. The CDR3 covers 15 residues. J gave up 5 bases and V 5 bases, and 11 bases lay outside the gene matches. CDR3 bases: TGTGCCAGCAGTCCCCCGTCAGCGGGATGGGAGACCCAGTACTTC. Encoded protein: CASSPPSAGWETQYF.

This clonotype was recorded at least ten times. The CDR3 sequence: CASSPLSGGGTGELFF. In nucleotides, the CDR3 is TGTGCCAGCAGCCCGCTAAGCGGTGGGGGGACCGGGGAGCTGTTTTTT. The J gene is TRBJ2-2, the V gene TRBV7-9; a possible D gene is TRBD2 (6 bases). V lost 5 bases and J 5 bases, leaving 18 bases between the germline ends. CDR1 SEHNR and CDR2 FQNEAQ come from the germline V gene (reference sequence). The CDR3 covers 16 residues.

This clonotype was detected only a few times. The chain has TRBV5-1 and TRBJ1-2; TRBD1 agrees at 7 bases. Germline CDR1 SGHRS, CDR2 YFSETQ. V was clipped by 4 bases and J by 0 bases; unmatched bases: 9. This CDR3 has 16 amino acids. CDR3 amino acids: CASSRVTGQTNYGYTF. CDR3 in DNA: TGCGCCAGCAGCAGGGTAACGGGACAGACTAACTATGGCTACACCTTC.

This clonotype has a handful of counts. J is TRBJ1-4 and V is TRBV5-4, with 10 bases identical to TRBD1. CDR3 size: 16 residues. V trimming: 4 bases; J trimming: 8 bases; junction bases outside the gene matches: 11. CDR1 is SGHNT, CDR2 YYREEE, per germline (reference sequence). The CDR3 DNA is TGTGCCAGCAGCGCCGGGACAGGGGAGGCGTGGGAAAAACTGTTTTTT. It yields the protein CASSAGTGEAWEKLFF.

The chain recombines TRBV20-1 with TRBJ2-5, with TRBD1 matching 10 bases. Germline assignment: CDR1 DFQATT and CDR2 SNEGSKA (reference sequence). There are 15 residues in the CDR3. Trimming removed 2 bases from V and 7 bases from J; junction bases left unmatched: 10. CDR3 in DNA: TGCAGTGCTAGACTCCCAAGGGACAGGGGTTGGACCCAGTACTTC. Amino acid sequence: CSARLPRDRGWTQYF.

The table lists this clonotype with a few counts. The chain recombines TRBV10-3 with TRBJ2-7; TRBD2 aligns across 14 bases. The CDR3 totals 15 residues. The germline gives CDR1 ENHRY, CDR2 SYGVKD. The ends lost 4 bases at V and 3 bases at J; junction bases unmatched: 2. The DNA of the CDR3 is TGTGCCATCAGTGCGGGACTAGCGGGGGACTACGAGCAGTACTTC. Its protein is CAISAGLAGDYEQYF.

The sample holds many counts of this clonotype. The genes are TRBV25-1 and TRBJ2-7; 8 bases are shared with TRBD2. V dropped 2 bases and J dropped 2; count of bases not matched to a gene: 5. This CDR3 is 15 amino acids long. Germline CDR1 reads MGHDK; CDR2 reads SYGVNS. The CDR3 DNA is TGTGCCAGCAGTGAAATGGCGGGGGGTACCTACGAGCAGTACTTC. Translating gives CASSEMAGGTYEQYF.

The chain combines TRBV6-2 or TRBV6-3 with TRBJ1-1; the D is unclear. V was shortened by 10 bases and J by 4 bases, with 13 bases between the two germline ends. The CDR3 is 12 amino acids. Germline V lookup: CDR1 MNHEY, CDR2 SVGEGT. The CDR3 sequence is CATSTGSTEAFF. In nucleotides, the CDR3 is TGTGCCACCTCTACCGGGTCCACTGAAGCTTTCTTT.

This clonotype has at least ten counts. This chain uses TRBV6-1 with TRBJ2-2; 8 bases align to TRBD1. Germline assignment: CDR1 MNHNS and CDR2 SASEGT. J lost 5 bases, V lost 5 bases, and 13 bases had no gene match. There are 17 residues in the CDR3. CDR3 bases: TGTGCCAGCAGTCACGGACCGGGACAGGAGATAACCGGGGAGCTGTTTTTT. It specifies CASSHGPGQEITGELFF.

This clonotype was seen repeatedly, ten times or more. The rearrangement uses TRBV27 and TRBJ1-2; unclear D gene. CDR3 size: 16 residues. Germline V gives CDR1 MNHEY, CDR2 SMNVEV (reference sequence). V lost 2 bases, J lost 4 bases, and 17 bases lay in between. CDR3 amino acids: CASSLRFGHRGYGYTF. The CDR3 DNA reads as TGTGCCAGCAGTTTAAGGTTTGGCCACCGAGGCTATGGCTACACCTTC.

Turning to this clonotype: This clone may be a read error of a much larger clone one base away. The chain employs TRBV5-5 and TRBJ2-7; a weak D match, TRBD2 (6 bases). The V end lost 4 bases, the J end lost 2 bases, and 19 bases lay between the germline ends. CDR1 and CDR2 from the germline V gene are SGHKS and YYEKEE (reference sequence). The CDR3 length is 16 residues. The CDR3 bases are TGTGCCAGCAGCCCACAACGCGGGATATCCGCCTACGAGCAGTACTTC. Translating it yields CASSPQRGISAYEQYF.

The chain carries TRBV12-3 or TRBV12-4 and TRBJ1-2; D unresolved. The CDR3 spans 11 residues. With 7 bases removed from V and 4 bases from J, the gap between germline ends came to 7 bases. The CDR3 loop reads CASKLVYGYTF. For the CDR3, the DNA is TGTGCCAGCAAATTGGTCTATGGCTACACCTTC.

This clonotype was observed at least ten times. The chain uses TRBV12-3 or TRBV12-4 and TRBJ1-1; D remains unclear. The CDR3 has 13 residues. The V end lost 2 bases, the J end lost 4 bases, and 8 bases lay between the germline ends. The CDR3 here is CASSLPPGTEAFF. In DNA, the CDR3 is TGTGCCAGCAGTTTACCCCCGGGCACTGAAGCTTTCTTT.

CDR3 sequence: CASSFSDRRGYTF. The CDR3 nucleotides read TGTGCCAGCAGTTTTTCGGACAGGCGGGGCTACACCTTC. The rearrangement links TRBV27 to TRBJ1-2, with 7 bases aligning to TRBD1. Germline lookup yields CDR1 MNHEY and CDR2 SMNVEV (reference sequence). CDR3 size: 13 residues. Trimming removed 3 bases from V and 8 bases from J; junction bases left unmatched: 6.

This clonotype was seen at least ten times. The rearrangement joins TRBV2 to TRBJ2-7; D may be TRBD1 or TRBD2 (6 bases each). The CDR3 spans 16 residues. Germline V gene sequence: CDR1 SNHLY, CDR2 FYNNEI. The V and J ends lost 3 bases and 0 bases respectively, with 15 bases between them. CDR3 amino acids: CASSDILGGNSYEQYF. The CDR3 region has the DNA TGTGCCAGCAGTGACATCTTAGGGGGGAACTCCTACGAGCAGTACTTC.

This clonotype was counted a few times. The rearrangement links TRBV27 to TRBJ2-2; D ambiguous. The germline gives CDR1 MNHEY, CDR2 SMNVEV (reference sequence). The CDR3 is made up of 12 amino acids. V was clipped by 4 bases and J by 9 bases, with 9 bases between them. In nucleotides, the CDR3 is TGTGCCAGCAGTTCCCCTAAGCGGGAGCTGTTTTTT. This translates into CASSSPKRELFF.

The table lists this clonotype with a count of one. The chain couples TRBV29-1 to TRBJ1-2, with 7 bases aligning to TRBD1. Per germline, CDR1 SQVTM and CDR2 ANQGSEA. The J segment lost 3 bases and the V segment lost 3 bases, leaving 10 bases of the junction unmatched. CDR3 length: 15 amino acids. As DNA, the CDR3 is TGCAGCGTTGACAAGACAACAGGGGTGGACTATGGCTACACCTTC. Its protein product is CSVDKTTGVDYGYTF.

This clonotype was seen ten or more times. The V call is TRBV7-9, the J call TRBJ1-1; D is ambiguous. The germline V gene has CDR1 SEHNR and CDR2 FQNEAQ (reference sequence). The CDR3 consists of 15 residues. The V end was cut by 5 bases, the J end by 0 bases, with 13 bases between. The CDR3 is CASSPPLGMNTEAFF. The CDR3 DNA reads as TGTGCCAGCAGCCCCCCATTAGGCATGAACACTGAAGCTTTCTTT.